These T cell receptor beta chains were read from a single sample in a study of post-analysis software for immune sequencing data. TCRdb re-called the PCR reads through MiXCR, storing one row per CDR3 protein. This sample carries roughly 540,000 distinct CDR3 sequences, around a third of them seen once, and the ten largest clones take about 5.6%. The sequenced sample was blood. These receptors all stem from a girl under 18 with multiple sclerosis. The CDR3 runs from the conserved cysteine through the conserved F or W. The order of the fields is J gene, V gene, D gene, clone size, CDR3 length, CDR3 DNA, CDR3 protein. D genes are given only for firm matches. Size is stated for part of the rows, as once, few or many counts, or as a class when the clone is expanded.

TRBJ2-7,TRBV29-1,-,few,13,TGCAGCGTTGAACCTCTGCGGGGCTACGAGCAGTACTTC,CSVEPLRGYEQYF
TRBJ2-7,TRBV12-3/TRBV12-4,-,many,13,TGTGCCAGCTCCGGTGGCAACCCCTACGAGCAGTACTTC,CASSGGNPYEQYF
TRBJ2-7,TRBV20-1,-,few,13,TGCAGTGCCCGGGACCTAGCCTCCTACGCGCAGTACTTC,CSARDLASYAQYF
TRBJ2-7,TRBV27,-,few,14,TGTGCCAGCAGTCTGCAGGGTCGCTACTACGAGCAGTACTTC,CASSLQGRYYEQYF
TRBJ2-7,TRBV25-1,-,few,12,TGTGCCAGCACTCAGGATTCCTACGAGCAGTACTTC,CASTQDSYEQYF
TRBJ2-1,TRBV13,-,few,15,TGTGCCAGCAGCTTAGGCACCCTTGGTTACAATGAGCAGTTCTTC,CASSLGTLGYNEQFF
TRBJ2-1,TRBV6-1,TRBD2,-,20,TGTGCCAGCAGTACCCCCGGGACTAGCGGGGAACCGAGCTCCTACAATGAGCAGTTCTTC,CASSTPGTSGEPSSYNEQFF
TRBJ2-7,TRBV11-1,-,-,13,TGTGCCAGCAGCTTCAAGGGTCCCTACGAGCAGTACTTC,CASSFKGPYEQYF
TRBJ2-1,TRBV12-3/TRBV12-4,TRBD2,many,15,TGTGCCAGCAGTTTGGGGGGGGACCCCTACAATGAGCAGTTCTTC,CASSLGGDPYNEQFF
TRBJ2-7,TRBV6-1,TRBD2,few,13,TGTGCCAGCAACGCGGGGGGGTCCTACGAGCAGTACTTC,CASNAGGSYEQYF
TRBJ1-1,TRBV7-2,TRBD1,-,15,TGTGCCAGCAGGGACCCCGGGACAGGAACCCTCAGGGCTTTCTTT,CASRDPGTGTLRAFF
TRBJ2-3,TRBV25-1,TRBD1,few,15,TGTGCCAGCAGTGGACGGACAGGGAACACAGATACGCAGTATTTT,CASSGRTGNTDTQYF
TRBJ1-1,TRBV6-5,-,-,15,TGTGCCAGCAGGGGTACAGGATATGGGAACACTGAAGCTTTCTTT,CASRGTGYGNTEAFF
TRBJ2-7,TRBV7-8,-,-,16,TGTGCCAGCAGCTTAGATATCACAGGGTCGTTGTACGAGCAGTACTTC,CASSLDITGSLYEQYF
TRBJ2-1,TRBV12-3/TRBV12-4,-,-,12,TGTGCCAGCAGTCGCCGGGACAATGAGCAGTTCTTC,CASSRRDNEQFF
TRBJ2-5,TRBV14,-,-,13,TGTGCCAGCAGCCCCTTGGGAGTCGAGACCCAGTACTTC,CASSPLGVETQYF
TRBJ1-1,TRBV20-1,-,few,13,TGCAGTGCTCTTTCGGGGGGGAACACTGAAGCTTTCTTT,CSALSGGNTEAFF
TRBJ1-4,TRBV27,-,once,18,TGTGCCAGCAGTCTTCGGCCCATCCACCTTTCAACTAATGAAAAACTGTTTTTT,CASSLRPIHLSTNEKLFF
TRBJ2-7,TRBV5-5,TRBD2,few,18,TGTGCCAGCAGCCCCTCGGGACTAGCGGGCAATCCCTCCTACGAGCAGTACTTC,CASSPSGLAGNPSYEQYF
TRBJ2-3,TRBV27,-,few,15,TGTGCCAGCAGTTCAGAGCTAAGAGGCACAGATACGCAGTATTTT,CASSSELRGTDTQYF
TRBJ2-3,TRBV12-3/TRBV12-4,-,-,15,TGTGCCAGCAGCCAAGGGGCAGCTAGCACAGATGCGCAGTATTTT,CASSQGAASTDAQYF
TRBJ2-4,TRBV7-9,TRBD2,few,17,TGTGCCAGCAGCTTAGCTCCTAGCGGGCTAGCCAAAAACATTCAGTACTTC,CASSLAPSGLAKNIQYF
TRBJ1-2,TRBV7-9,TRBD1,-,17,TGTGCCAGCGCCATCGGGGGACAGGGAATTGTCAACTATGGCTACACCTTC,CASAIGGQGIVNYGYTF
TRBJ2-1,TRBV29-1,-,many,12,TGCAGCGCGGGCCTCTCCTACAATGAGCAGTTCTTC,CSAGLSYNEQFF
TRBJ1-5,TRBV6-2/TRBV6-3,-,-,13,TGTGCCAGCAGCCCAGGCGGGGATCAGCCCCAGCATTTT,CASSPGGDQPQHF
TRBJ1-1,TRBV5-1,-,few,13,TGCGCCAGCAGCCTCGGAAGTTATGGGGAAGCTTTCTTT,CASSLGSYGEAFF
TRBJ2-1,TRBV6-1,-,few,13,TGTGCCAGCAGTGTAAAGAACTTGAATGAGCAGTTCTTC,CASSVKNLNEQFF
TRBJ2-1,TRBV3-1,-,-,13,TGTGCCAGCAGCCATAAGGGGTGGGATGAGCAGTTCTTC,CASSHKGWDEQFF
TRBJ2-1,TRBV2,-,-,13,TGTGCCAGCCCAAAGGACCGTTACAATGAGCAGTTCTTC,CASPKDRYNEQFF
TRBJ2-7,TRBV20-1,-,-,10,TGCAGTGGAGAATACGGTGAGCAGTACTTC,CSGEYGEQYF
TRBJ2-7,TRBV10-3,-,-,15,TGTGCCATCAGTGAGTCGACTGGCAGAATCTACGAGCAGTACTTC,CAISESTGRIYEQYF
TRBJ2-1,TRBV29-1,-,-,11,TGCAGCGCCTCCGGGTTCGATGAGCAGTTCTTC,CSASGFDEQFF
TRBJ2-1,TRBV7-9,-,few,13,TGTGCCAGCAGCCATCCCGGGGCGAATGAGCAGTTCTTC,CASSHPGANEQFF
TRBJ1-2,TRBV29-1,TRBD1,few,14,TGCAGCGTTCGAGGGGGCGAAGTTAACTATGGCTACACCTTC,CSVRGGEVNYGYTF
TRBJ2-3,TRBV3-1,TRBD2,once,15,TGTGCCAGCAGCCAAGATTCATTATGGAGCGGGGCGCAGTATTTT,CASSQDSLWSGAQYF
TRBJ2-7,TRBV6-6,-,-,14,TGTGCCAGCAGTTACGGCGGAAAGGGCTACGAGCAGTACTTC,CASSYGGKGYEQYF
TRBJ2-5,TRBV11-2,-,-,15,TGTGCCAGCAGTCGCCCCGGACTACCCAAAGAGACCCAGTACTTC,CASSRPGLPKETQYF
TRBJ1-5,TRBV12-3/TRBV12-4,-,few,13,TGTGCCAGCAGTTCTGGGGGCAATCAGCCCCAGCATTTT,CASSSGGNQPQHF
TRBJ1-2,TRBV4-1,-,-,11,TGCGCCAGCAGCCAAGGGGCGGGACCCACCTTC,CASSQGAGPTF
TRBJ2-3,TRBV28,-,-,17,TGTGCCAGCAGCTTCCCCGGGACCAAGAGTAATACAGATACGCAGTATTTT,CASSFPGTKSNTDTQYF
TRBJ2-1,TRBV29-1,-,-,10,TGCAGCCTGGGGGAGGATGAGCAGTTCTTC,CSLGEDEQFF
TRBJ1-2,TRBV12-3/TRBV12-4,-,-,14,TGTGCCAGTAGTTTCCCCCCCGGGTCCTATGGCTACACCTTC,CASSFPPGSYGYTF
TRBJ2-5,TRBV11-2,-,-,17,TGTGCCAGCAGCTTAGCGATAGGGGCATACTTTCAAGAGACCCAGTACTTC,CASSLAIGAYFQETQYF
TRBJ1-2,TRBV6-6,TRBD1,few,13,TGTGCCAGCAGTCCGGGACAGTTGAGTGGCTACACCTTC,CASSPGQLSGYTF
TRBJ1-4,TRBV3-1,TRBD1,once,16,TGTGCCAGCAGCCAATTGGTTGCGACAGGGCCTGAAAAACTGTTTTTT,CASSQLVATGPEKLFF
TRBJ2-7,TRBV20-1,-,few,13,TGCAGTGCTGGCCGGGACGGGTCTACGGAGCAGTACTTC,CSAGRDGSTEQYF
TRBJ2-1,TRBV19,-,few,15,TGTGCCAGCCGCAAGTTGGGTTCTTCTTACGATGAGCAGTTCTTC,CASRKLGSSYDEQFF
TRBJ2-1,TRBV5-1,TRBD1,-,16,TGCGCCAGCAGCTTGGCCGGGACAGGGGTTCGGAATGAGCAGTTCTTC,CASSLAGTGVRNEQFF
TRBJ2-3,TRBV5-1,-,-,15,TGCGCCAGCAGCTTGGTTCGGCAGATCACAGATACGCAGTATTTT,CASSLVRQITDTQYF
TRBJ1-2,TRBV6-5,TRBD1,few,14,TGTGCCAGCAGATCAACAGGGGCCAACTATGGCTACACCTTC,CASRSTGANYGYTF
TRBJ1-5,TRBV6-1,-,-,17,TGTGCCAGCAGTGGCAGGAAAAAGTGGTCGGGCAATCAGCCCCAGCATTTT,CASSGRKKWSGNQPQHF
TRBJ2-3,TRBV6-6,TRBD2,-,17,TGTGCCAGCAGTTACTCTAGAGCGGGGGGTAGCACAGATACGCAGTATTTT,CASSYSRAGGSTDTQYF
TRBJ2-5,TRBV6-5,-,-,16,TGTGCCAGCAGTCGGGGACACCGCAACTTGTTCGAGACCCAGTACTTC,CASSRGHRNLFETQYF
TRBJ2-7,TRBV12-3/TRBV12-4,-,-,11,TGTGCCAGCAGTTTATTAGGGTTTCAGTACTTC,CASSLLGFQYF
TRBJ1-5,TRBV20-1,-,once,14,TGCAGTGCTAGACCACAGGGCAGCAATCAGCCCCAGCATTTT,CSARPQGSNQPQHF
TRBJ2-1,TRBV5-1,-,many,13,TGCGCCAGCAGCCCCACTGGGTACAATGAGCAGTTCTTC,CASSPTGYNEQFF
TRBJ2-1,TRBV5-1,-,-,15,TGCGCCAGCAGCTTGCCGACGAGCTCCTACAATGAGCAGTTCTTC,CASSLPTSSYNEQFF